The 31 T cell receptor beta chains in this list originate from one sample, sequenced in a study of blood T cell repertoires in COVID-19. Libraries were prepared by immunoSEQ multiplex PCR; TCRdb keeps only in-frame clonotypes and omits some of them. This table has hundreds of thousands of clones, about 90% appearing once. The specimen sequenced was peripheral blood. Source of these receptors: a woman in her 40s who had recovered from COVID-19.

The chain uses TRBV2 and TRBJ1-6; D unresolved. The length of the CDR3 is 15 residues. Germline V gene data show CDR1 as SNHLY and CDR2 as FYNNEI. Trimming removed 2 bases at V and 5 bases at J, with 10 bases between. The CDR3 nucleotides read TGTGCCAGCAGTGAAAGGCAGGCCCATAATTCACCCCTCCACTTT. Its protein product is CASSERQAHNSPLHF.

The chain uses TRBV5-4 and TRBJ2-1, with 11 nucleotides matching TRBD2. This CDR3 contains 17 residues. The junction had 8 bases not matched to a gene; V was cut back by 1 base and J by 5 bases. CDR1 is SGHNT and CDR2 is YYREEE in the germline V gene (reference sequence). The CDR3 DNA reads TGTGCCAGCAGCTTGCCCGCCGGGACTAGCGGAAACAATGAGCAGTTCTTC. Translating it yields CASSLPAGTSGNNEQFF. Drawing the rest from reference TRBV5-4 and TRBJ2-1, the complete variable domain is ETGVTQSPTHLIKTRGQQVTLRCSSQSGHNTVSWYQQALGQGPQFIFQYYREEENGRGNFPPRFSGLQFPNYSSELNVNALELDDSALYLCASSLPAGTSGNNEQFFGPGTRLTVL.

The chain employs TRBV27 and TRBJ2-1; 13 bases align to TRBD2. Germline trimming cut 3 bases from V and 4 bases from J; bases unmatched to any gene: 0. The CDR3 covers 15 residues. The germline V gene has CDR1 MNHEY and CDR2 SMNVEV (reference sequence). Here the CDR3 DNA reads TGTGCCAGCAGTTTGGGACTAGCGGGGTACAATGAGCAGTTCTTC. Encoded protein: CASSLGLAGYNEQFF.

This chain connects TRBV5-1 to TRBJ1-1; D remains ambiguous. The CDR3 totals 13 residues. V lost 0 bases, J lost 2 bases, and 5 bases lay in between. Germline V gene data show CDR1 as SGHRS and CDR2 as YFSETQ. CDR3 DNA: TGCGCCAGCAGCTTGGAACTAAACACTGAAGCTTTCTTT. It codes for CASSLELNTEAFF.

This clone appeared a single time. The chain has TRBV6-1 and TRBJ2-2, with 7 bases matching TRBD2. Trimming removed 3 bases from V and 4 bases from J; junction bases left unmatched: 11. The CDR3 totals 17 residues. Germline assignment: CDR1 MNHNS and CDR2 SASEGT. The CDR3 coding sequence is TGTGCCAGCAGTGAGGGATCGGGGGGACCGGGCACCGGGGAGCTGTTTTTT. The encoded protein is CASSEGSGGPGTGELFF.

The V and J genes are TRBV29-1 and TRBJ1-1, with 7 positions matching TRBD1. V was clipped by 6 bases and J by 1 base; unmatched bases: 2. This CDR3 contains 12 residues. Looked up from germline, CDR1 is SQVTM and CDR2 is ANQGSEA. CDR3 in amino acids: CSVRTGNTEAFF. CDR3 in DNA: TGCAGCGTGAGGACAGGGAACACTGAAGCTTTCTTT.

The gene calls are TRBV18 and TRBJ1-5; 7 positions match TRBD1. J lost 6 bases, V lost 3 bases, and 8 bases had no gene match. The CDR3 has 15 residues. Germline CDR1 reads KGHSH; CDR2 reads LQKENI. The CDR3 DNA reads TGTGCCAGCTCACCTTCCAGACAGGGAATTCAGCCCCAGCATTTT. Encoded protein: CASSPSRQGIQPQHF.

The chain links TRBV10-2 to TRBJ1-2; 9 bases line up with TRBD1. J was trimmed by 2 bases and V by 3 bases; bases with no gene match: 4. The CDR3 length is 15 residues. Germline loops: CDR1 WSHSY, CDR2 SAAADI. In DNA, the CDR3 is TGCGCCAGCAGTGACCCGGACAGGGGAAACTATGGCTACACCTTC. It translates to CASSDPDRGNYGYTF.

J is TRBJ1-2 and V is TRBV7-9; perhaps TRBD1 as D (5 bases). Trimming took 5 bases from V and 4 from J, leaving 11 bases between them. This CDR3 has 13 residues. From germline, CDR1 is SEHNR and CDR2 FQNEAQ (reference sequence). CDR3: CASSPGGTYGYTF. The CDR3 DNA follows: TGTGCCAGCAGCCCGGGGGGGACCTATGGCTACACCTTC.

This clone was seen a handful of times. The J gene is TRBJ1-5, the V gene TRBV7-6; no clear D gene. CDR1 and CDR2 from the germline V gene are SGHVS and FNYEAQ. Trimming shortened V by 3 bases and J by 4 bases, and 16 bases separated the two germline ends. This CDR3 is built from 16 residues. CDR3 sequence (DNA): TGTGCCAGCAGCTTGGGGAGGGCATCCTATAATCAGCCCCAGCATTTT. Amino acids: CASSLGRASYNQPQHF.

The CDR3 protein is CASSYKGLAVYEQYF. CDR3 in DNA: TGTGCCAGCAGCTACAAGGGACTAGCGGTATACGAGCAGTACTTC. The chain employs TRBV7-8 and TRBJ2-7; 11 nucleotides line up with TRBD2. Germline V CDR1 and CDR2: SGHVS, FQNEAQ. V was clipped by 4 bases and J by 4 bases; unmatched bases: 6. This CDR3 has 15 amino acids.

The V call is TRBV6-2 or TRBV6-3, the J call TRBJ2-5; possibly TRBD1 for D (6 bases). The V gene's germline CDR1 is MNHEY and CDR2 SVGEGT. This CDR3 comprises 14 residues. Trimming took 2 bases from V and 5 from J, leaving 12 bases between them. CDR3 protein: CASSYLGTRETQYF. CDR3 DNA: TGTGCCAGCAGTTACCTCGGGACAAGGGAGACCCAGTACTTC.

The chain recombines TRBV6-4 with TRBJ2-2, with 9 bases that match TRBD1. Germline CDR1 and CDR2: MRHNA and SNTAGT. The CDR3 consists of 16 residues. J lost 0 bases, V lost 6 bases, and 5 bases had no gene match. The CDR3 DNA reads TGTGCCAGCAGCGAACAGGGGGCCGCGAACACCGGGGAGCTGTTTTTT. Its translation: CASSEQGAANTGELFF.

The chain couples TRBV12-5 to TRBJ2-2, with D possibly TRBD1 on 5 matching bases. Trimming took off 1 base at V and 2 bases at J, with 11 bases between the two ends. The CDR3 covers 16 residues. Germline V gene lookup returns CDR1 LGHNT and CDR2 FRNRAP. The CDR3 here is CASGLAPTDNTGELFF. CDR3 sequence (DNA): TGTGCTAGTGGTTTGGCCCCGACAGACAACACCGGGGAGCTGTTTTTT.

Points on this clone: No conserved phenylalanine or tryptophan ends this CDR3, so it is likely a read error. The limits of the CDR3 on the DNA are not certain, so only TCRdb's listed CDR3 is given. V usage is TRBV6-1 and J usage is TRBJ1-1. The CDR3 is 12 amino acids in total, end residues counted. CDR1 is MNHNS, CDR2 SASEGT, per germline. The CDR3 protein is CASSDKLAGAGL.

The chain is built from TRBV21-1 and TRBJ2-3; the table assigns TRBD2, which was not confirmed against the DNA. TRBV21-1 is a documented pseudogene. The CDR3 contains 20 residues. In nucleotides, the CDR3 is TGTGCCAGCAGCAAAAGAGCGGTAGGCCCTTTGGTGCCAAGCACAGATACGCAGTATTTT. Protein sequence: CASSKRAVGPLVPSTDTQYF.

This clone was picked up many times. Other DNA sequences within the sample encode an identical CDR3. V is TRBV9 and J is TRBJ2-7; TRBD1 matches 7 bases. The CDR3 has 14 amino acids. Germline CDR1 is SGDLS and CDR2 is YYNGEE. J gave up 2 bases and V 2 bases, and 4 bases lay outside the gene matches. The CDR3 nucleotides are TGTGCCAGCAGCGTGCAGGGGGTCCCCTACGAGCAGTACTTC. This codes for CASSVQGVPYEQYF.

This chain links TRBV7-9 with TRBJ2-7; a possible D gene is TRBD1 (5 bases). The germline V gene has CDR1 SEHNR and CDR2 FQNEAQ (reference sequence). The length of the CDR3 is 14 residues. Trimming removed 5 bases from V and 5 bases from J, with 16 bases in between. CDR3 region: CASSLQGAYNEQYF. For the CDR3, the DNA is TGTGCCAGCAGCCTCCAAGGGGCTTATAACGAGCAGTACTTC.

This chain connects TRBV5-8 to TRBJ2-2; 10 nucleotides match TRBD1. Looked up from germline, CDR1 is SGHTS and CDR2 is YDEGEE. The CDR3 is 18 residues long. V lost 1 base to trimming and J lost 1 base; unmatched junction nucleotides: 7. CDR3 coding DNA: TGTGCCAGCAGCTTGTACCCCGGACAGGGGGTGAACACCGGGGAGCTGTTTTTT. Amino acids: CASSLYPGQGVNTGELFF.

The chain recombines TRBV2 with TRBJ2-7, with 10 bases matching TRBD2. The V gene end was trimmed by 3 bases and the J gene end by 5 bases; junction bases not matched to a gene: 7. The germline gives CDR1 SNHLY, CDR2 FYNNEI. The length of the CDR3 is 15 residues. The CDR3 nucleotides are TGTGCCAGCAGTGATTTCCCTAGCGGGGGACACGAGCAGTACTTC. Its protein product is CASSDFPSGGHEQYF.

The gene calls are TRBV6-1 and TRBJ2-1, with 11 bases aligning to TRBD1. This CDR3 is 17 amino acids long. Trimming at V came to 4 bases and at J to 7 bases, leaving 12 bases not matched to a gene. From germline, CDR1 is MNHNS and CDR2 SASEGT. CDR3 region: CASSGPPGQGVLNEQFF. As DNA, the CDR3 is TGTGCCAGCAGTGGACCCCCGGGACAGGGGGTCTTAAATGAGCAGTTCTTC.

The rearrangement links TRBV27 to TRBJ2-4, with D possibly TRBD1 on 5 matching bases. The CDR3 runs 16 residues. Between the trimmed V and J ends, which lost 6 bases and 0 bases, there was a span of 15 bases. In germline, CDR1 is MNHEY, CDR2 SMNVEV (reference sequence). CDR3 DNA: TGTGCCAGCAGGCCTCGGAAGGGGCTAGCCAAAAACATTCAGTACTTC. Encoded protein: CASRPRKGLAKNIQYF.

V gene TRBV25-1 combines with J gene TRBJ2-7, with D tentatively TRBD1 (6 bases). V was cut by 3 bases and J by 4 bases, with 7 bases left in between. The CDR3 totals 12 residues. Germline assignment: CDR1 MGHDK and CDR2 SYGVNS. The CDR3 reads CASSDRGYEQYF. CDR3 sequence (DNA): TGTGCCAGCAGTGACAGGGGTTACGAGCAGTACTTC.

This clone has just one count. This chain links TRBV5-1 with TRBJ2-7; 7 nucleotides match TRBD1. The CDR3 has 16 residues. V was clipped by 1 base and J by 0 bases; unmatched bases: 7. Germline V gives CDR1 SGHRS, CDR2 YFSETQ. CDR3 in amino acids: CASSLRGQVPSYEQYF. DNA of the CDR3: TGCGCCAGCAGCTTGCGCGGACAGGTCCCCTCCTACGAGCAGTACTTC.

The gene calls are TRBV9 and TRBJ2-1, with D perhaps TRBD2 (5 bases). CDR3 size: 13 residues. The germline CDR1 and CDR2 sequences are SGDLS and YYNGEE. Trimming shortened V by 5 bases and J by 4 bases, and 10 bases separated the two germline ends. This CDR3 is CASSVTGYNEQFF. The CDR3 region has the DNA TGTGCCAGCAGTGTTACGGGATACAATGAGCAGTTCTTC.

The chain employs TRBV9 and TRBJ2-3, with D unresolved. Trimming cost V 0 bases and J 0 bases, with 11 bases left between them. Germline lookup yields CDR1 SGDLS and CDR2 YYNGEE. The CDR3 sequence is 16 residues long. The CDR3 DNA follows: TGTGCCAGCAGCGTAGGGGTACAGTCTAGCACAGATACGCAGTATTTT. Translation gives CASSVGVQSSTDTQYF.

This rearrangement joins TRBV13 to TRBJ2-3, with 10 bases that match TRBD2. Germline CDR1 PRHDT, CDR2 FYEKMQ (reference sequence). This CDR3 is built from 15 residues. V lost 5 bases, J lost 6 bases, and 8 bases stayed unmatched. CDR3 nucleotide sequence: TGTGCCAGCAGCCGCAGCGGGGGGGTCGTGGATACGCAGTATTTT. Protein product: CASSRSGGVVDTQYF.

This chain connects TRBV5-1 to TRBJ1-2, with 7 nucleotides matching TRBD1. Germline V gene sequence: CDR1 SGHRS, CDR2 YFSETQ. With V trimmed by 4 bases and J by 6 bases, 6 bases remained unmatched. The CDR3 covers 13 residues. The CDR3 loop is CASSLTGIDGYTF. The DNA for the CDR3 is TGCGCCAGCAGCCTGACAGGGATTGATGGCTACACCTTC.

This clone was observed once. The chain has TRBV20-1 and TRBJ1-1, with TRBD1 identical over 7 bases. The CDR3 is made up of 14 amino acids. V shed 4 bases and J 11 bases; nucleotides not matched to a gene: 16. Germline CDR1 and CDR2: DFQATT and SNEGSKA (reference sequence). The CDR3: CSATEQGKPLAAFF. In nucleotides, the CDR3 is TGCAGTGCTACTGAACAGGGGAAACCCCTTGCCGCTTTCTTT.

The chain is built from TRBV2 and TRBJ1-6; 9 bases line up with TRBD1. This CDR3 has 14 amino acids. V was clipped by 6 bases and J by 9 bases; unmatched bases: 6. Germline V gene sequence: CDR1 SNHLY, CDR2 FYNNEI. The CDR3 DNA is TGTGCCAGCAGCGGCAGGGACAGGGTTTCACCCCTCCACTTT. It encodes CASSGRDRVSPLHF. The full variable domain, in which reference TRBV2 and TRBJ1-6 provide the parts outside the CDR3, is EPEVTQTPSHQVTQMGQEVILRCVPISNHLYFYWYRQILGQKVEFLVSFYNNEISEKSEIFDDQFSVERPDGSNFTLKIRSTKLEDSAMYFCASSGRDRVSPLHFGNGTRLTVT.

V and J are TRBV27 and TRBJ2-7, with D tentatively TRBD1 (5 bases). The V end was cut by 7 bases, the J end by 0 bases, with 16 bases between. Germline CDR1 MNHEY, CDR2 SMNVEV (reference sequence). There are 15 residues in the CDR3. CDR3 coding DNA: TGTGCCAGCAAAAGCCAGGGATCCCTCTCCTACGAGCAGTACTTC. This gives the protein CASKSQGSLSYEQYF.